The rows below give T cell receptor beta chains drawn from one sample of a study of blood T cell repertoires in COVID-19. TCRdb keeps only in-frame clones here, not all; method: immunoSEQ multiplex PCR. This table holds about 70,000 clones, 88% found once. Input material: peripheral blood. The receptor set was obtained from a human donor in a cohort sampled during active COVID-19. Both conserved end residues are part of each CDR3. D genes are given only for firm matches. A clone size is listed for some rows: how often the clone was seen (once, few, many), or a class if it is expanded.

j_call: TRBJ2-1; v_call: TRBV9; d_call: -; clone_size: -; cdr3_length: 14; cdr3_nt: TGTGCCAGCAGCGTAGGTACTACATACAATGAGCAGTTCTTC; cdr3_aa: CASSVGTTYNEQFF
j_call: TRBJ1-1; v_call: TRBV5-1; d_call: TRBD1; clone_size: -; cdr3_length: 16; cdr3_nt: TGCGCCAGCAGCTTTGCCCCAACAGGGGGGAACACTGAAGCTTTCTTT; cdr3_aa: CASSFAPTGGNTEAFF
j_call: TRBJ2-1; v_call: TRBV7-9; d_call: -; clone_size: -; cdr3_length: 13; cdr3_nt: TGTGCCAGCAGCTTAGGTTCCCGGTATGAGCAGTTCTTC; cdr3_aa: CASSLGSRYEQFF
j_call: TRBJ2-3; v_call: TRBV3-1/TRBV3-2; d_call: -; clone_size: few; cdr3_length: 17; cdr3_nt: TGTGCCAGCAGCCAAGCCCGGACTACCCGGTCAGCAGATACGCAGTATTTT; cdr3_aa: CASSQARTTRSADTQYF
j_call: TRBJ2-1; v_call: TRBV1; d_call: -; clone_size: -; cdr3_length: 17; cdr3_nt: TGCACCAGCAGCCAAGGTTTTGGGACAGGGTTCTACAATGAGCAGTTCTTC; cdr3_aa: CTSSQGFGTGFYNEQFF
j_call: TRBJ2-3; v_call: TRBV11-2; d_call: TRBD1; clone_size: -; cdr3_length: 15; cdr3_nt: TGTGCCAGCAGCTTAGAATTTCAGGGGGCAGATACGCAGTATTTT; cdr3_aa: CASSLEFQGADTQYF
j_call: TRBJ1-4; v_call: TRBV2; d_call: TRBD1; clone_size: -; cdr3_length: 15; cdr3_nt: TGTGCCAGCAGGGACAGGGTCGGGGGCCATGAAAAACTGTTTTTT; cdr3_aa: CASRDRVGGHEKLFF
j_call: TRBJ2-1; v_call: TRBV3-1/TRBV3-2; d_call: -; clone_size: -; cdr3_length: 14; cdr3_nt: TGTGCCAGCAGCCATACCGCAGCGTACAATGAGCAGTTCTTC; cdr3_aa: CASSHTAAYNEQFF
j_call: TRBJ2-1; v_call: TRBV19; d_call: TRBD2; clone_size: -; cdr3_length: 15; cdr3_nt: TGTGCCAGTAGTACAGGGACTAGCGGGACGGGTGAGCAGTTCTTC; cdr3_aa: CASSTGTSGTGEQFF
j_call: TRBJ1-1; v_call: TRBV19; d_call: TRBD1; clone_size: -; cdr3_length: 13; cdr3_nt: TGTGCCAGTACCGAGACAGGGGGGGCTGAAGCTTTCTTT; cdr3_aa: CASTETGGAEAFF
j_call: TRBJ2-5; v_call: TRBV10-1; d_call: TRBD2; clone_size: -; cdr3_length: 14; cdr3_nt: TGCGCCAGCAGTGAGGGGGGGGTGCAAGAGACCCAGTACTTC; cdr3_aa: CASSEGGVQETQYF
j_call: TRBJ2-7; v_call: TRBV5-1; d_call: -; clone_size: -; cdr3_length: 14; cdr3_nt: TGCGCCAGCAGTTTTAGCGGAGGTCACTACGAGCAGTACTTC; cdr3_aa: CASSFSGGHYEQYF
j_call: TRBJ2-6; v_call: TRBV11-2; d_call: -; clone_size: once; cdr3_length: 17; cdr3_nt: TGTGCCAGCAGCTTGCAGGGCTCCCTCTCTGGGGCCAACGTCCTGACTTTC; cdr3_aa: CASSLQGSLSGANVLTF
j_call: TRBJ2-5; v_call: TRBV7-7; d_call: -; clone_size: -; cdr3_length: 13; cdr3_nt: TGTGCTAGCAGCTTAGGGCCGGAGGAGACCCAGTACTTC; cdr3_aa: CASSLGPEETQYF
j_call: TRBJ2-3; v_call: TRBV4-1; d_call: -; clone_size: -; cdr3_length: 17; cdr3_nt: TGCGCCAGCAGCCAAGATTACAGCGGTCTTAGCACAGATACGCAGTATTTT; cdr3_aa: CASSQDYSGLSTDTQYF
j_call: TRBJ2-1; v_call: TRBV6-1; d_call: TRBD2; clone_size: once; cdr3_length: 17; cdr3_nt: TGTGCCAGCAGTGAGCCGGGACTAGCGGGGACATTTTCATCAGAGTTCTTC; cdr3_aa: CASSEPGLAGTFSSEFF
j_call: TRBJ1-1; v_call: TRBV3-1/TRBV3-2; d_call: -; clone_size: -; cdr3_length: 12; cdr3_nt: TGTGCCAGCAGCCAGCCTCCCGAGGAAGCTTTCTTT; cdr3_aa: CASSQPPEEAFF
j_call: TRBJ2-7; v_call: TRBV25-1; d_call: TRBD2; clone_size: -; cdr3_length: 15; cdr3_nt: TGTGCCAGCAGCCCTATGACTAGCGCCTCCTACGAGCAGTACTTC; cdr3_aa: CASSPMTSASYEQYF
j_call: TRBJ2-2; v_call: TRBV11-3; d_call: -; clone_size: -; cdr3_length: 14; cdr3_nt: TGTGCCAGCAGCCCCCGGCCTAGCGTCGGGGAGCTGTTTTTT; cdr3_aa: CASSPRPSVGELFF
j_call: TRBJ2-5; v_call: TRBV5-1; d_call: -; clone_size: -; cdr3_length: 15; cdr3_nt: TGCGCCAGCAGCTGGGGGCCCCCCCTTCAAGAGACCCAGTACTTC; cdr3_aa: CASSWGPPLQETQYF
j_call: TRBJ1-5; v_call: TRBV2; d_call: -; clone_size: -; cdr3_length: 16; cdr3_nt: TGTGCCAGCAGTGAAGCGGCTGACAGGACCCATCAGCCCCAGCATTTT; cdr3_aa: CASSEAADRTHQPQHF
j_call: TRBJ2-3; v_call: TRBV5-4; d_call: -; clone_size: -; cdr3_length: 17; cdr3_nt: TGTGCCAGCAGCTGGACCGGGAGAGGGGGCGGCACAGATACGCAGTATTTT; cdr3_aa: CASSWTGRGGGTDTQYF
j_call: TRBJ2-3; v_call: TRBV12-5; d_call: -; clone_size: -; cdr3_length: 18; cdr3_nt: TGTGCTAGTGGTTTGGTACAAGGGGCGTATCATCGCACAGATACGCAGTATTTT; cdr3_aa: CASGLVQGAYHRTDTQYF
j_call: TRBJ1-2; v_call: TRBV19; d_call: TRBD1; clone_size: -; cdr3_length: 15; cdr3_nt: TGTGCCAGTAGTATGGGGACAGGGGGCCACTATGGCTACACCTTC; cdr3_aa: CASSMGTGGHYGYTF
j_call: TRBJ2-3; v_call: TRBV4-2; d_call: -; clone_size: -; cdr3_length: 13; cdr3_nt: TGTGCCAGCAGCCCCCCGGGACAATATACGCAGTATTTT; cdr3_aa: CASSPPGQYTQYF
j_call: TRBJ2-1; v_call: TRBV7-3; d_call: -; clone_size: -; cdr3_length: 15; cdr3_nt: TGTGCCAGCAGCAAACACGGCCCCAGCCTAGTCGGGGAGTTCTTC; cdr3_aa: CASSKHGPSLVGEFF
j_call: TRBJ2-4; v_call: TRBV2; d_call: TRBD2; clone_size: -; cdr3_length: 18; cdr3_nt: TGTGCCAGCAGTGGGGGACTAGCGGGTGCGAGCAGTAGAAACATTCAGTACTTC; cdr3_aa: CASSGGLAGASSRNIQYF
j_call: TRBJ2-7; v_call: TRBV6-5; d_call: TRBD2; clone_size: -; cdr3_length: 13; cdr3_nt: TGTGCCAGCAGCGGGGACTATACCTACGAGCAGTACTTC; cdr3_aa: CASSGDYTYEQYF
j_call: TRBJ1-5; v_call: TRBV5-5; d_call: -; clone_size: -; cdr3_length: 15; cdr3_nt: TGTGCCAGCAGCTTGGGAGGGACTGGCAATCAGCCCCAGCATTTT; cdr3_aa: CASSLGGTGNQPQHF
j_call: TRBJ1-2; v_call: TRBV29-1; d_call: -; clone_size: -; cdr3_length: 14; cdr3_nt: TGCAGCGTTGAAAGTACAGAGACTAACTATGGCTACACCTTC; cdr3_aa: CSVESTETNYGYTF
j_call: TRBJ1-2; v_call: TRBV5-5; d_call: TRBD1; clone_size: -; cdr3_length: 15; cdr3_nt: TGTGCCAGCAGCTTGGATCTGGACAGGGTCTATGGCTACACCTTC; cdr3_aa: CASSLDLDRVYGYTF
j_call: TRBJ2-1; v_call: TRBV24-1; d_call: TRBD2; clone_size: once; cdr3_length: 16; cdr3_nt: TGTGCCACCAGTGAATGGACTAGCGGGCCTTTCAATGAGCAGTTCTTC; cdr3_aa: CATSEWTSGPFNEQFF
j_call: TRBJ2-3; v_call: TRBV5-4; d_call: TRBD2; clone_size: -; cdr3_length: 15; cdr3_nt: TGTGCCAGCAGTAACGGACTAGCAGATTGGGATACGCAGTATTTT; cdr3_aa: CASSNGLADWDTQYF
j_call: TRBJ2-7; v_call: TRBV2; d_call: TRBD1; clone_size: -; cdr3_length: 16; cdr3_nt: TGTGCCAGCAGGAAAACGGGACAGAGTATCTCCTACGAGCAGTACTTC; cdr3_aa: CASRKTGQSISYEQYF
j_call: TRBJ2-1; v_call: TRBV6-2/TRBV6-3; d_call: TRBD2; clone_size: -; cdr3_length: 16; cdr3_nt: TGTGCCAGCAGTTGGGTACTAGCGGGATCTTCCAATGAGCAGTTCTTC; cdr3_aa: CASSWVLAGSSNEQFF
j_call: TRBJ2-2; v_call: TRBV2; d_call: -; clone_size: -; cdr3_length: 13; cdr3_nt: TGTGCCAGCAGTGGTCAGAACACCGGGGAGCTGTTTTTT; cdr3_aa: CASSGQNTGELFF
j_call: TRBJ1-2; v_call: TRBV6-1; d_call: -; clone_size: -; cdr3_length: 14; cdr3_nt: TGTGCCAGCAGTGAACCAGAAGGGGTTTATGGCTACACCTTC; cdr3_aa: CASSEPEGVYGYTF
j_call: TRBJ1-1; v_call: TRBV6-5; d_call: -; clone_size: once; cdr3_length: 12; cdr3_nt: TGTGCCAGTATAAACAGGGCCTGGGAAGCTTTCTTT; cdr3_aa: CASINRAWEAFF
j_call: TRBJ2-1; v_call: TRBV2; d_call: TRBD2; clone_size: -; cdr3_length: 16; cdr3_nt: TGTGCCAGCATCTACCAACTAGCGGGAGGAGGAGATGAGCAGTTCTTC; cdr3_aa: CASIYQLAGGGDEQFF
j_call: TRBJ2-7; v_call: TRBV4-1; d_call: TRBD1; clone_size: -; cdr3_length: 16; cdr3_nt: TGCGCCAGCAGCCACCCGACAGGGGGGGGCTCCTACGAGCAGTACTTC; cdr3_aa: CASSHPTGGGSYEQYF
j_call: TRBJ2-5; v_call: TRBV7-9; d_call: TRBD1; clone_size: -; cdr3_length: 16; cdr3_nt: TGTGCCAGCAGCCCCCGGACAGGGGCACCCCAAGAGACCCAGTACTTC; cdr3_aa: CASSPRTGAPQETQYF
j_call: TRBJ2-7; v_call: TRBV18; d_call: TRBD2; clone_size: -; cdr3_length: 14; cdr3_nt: TGTGCCAGCTCCCCTGGGACTAGCGGCTACGAGCAGTACTTC; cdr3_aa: CASSPGTSGYEQYF
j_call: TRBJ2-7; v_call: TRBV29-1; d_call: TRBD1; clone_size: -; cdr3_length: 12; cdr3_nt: TGCAGCTACAGGGGAAGTTGGTACGAGCAGTACTTC; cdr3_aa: CSYRGSWYEQYF
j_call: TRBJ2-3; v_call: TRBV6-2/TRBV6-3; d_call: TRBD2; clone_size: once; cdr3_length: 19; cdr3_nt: TGTGCCAGCAGTTCGCCTAATCCTGTCAGCGGGGCCCGCACAGATACGCAGTATTTT; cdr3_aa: CASSSPNPVSGARTDTQYF
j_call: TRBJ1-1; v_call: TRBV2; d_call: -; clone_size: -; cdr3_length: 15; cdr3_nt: TGTGCCAGCAGTTGGCAGGGCGCGGCGGACACTGAAGCTTTCTTT; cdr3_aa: CASSWQGAADTEAFF
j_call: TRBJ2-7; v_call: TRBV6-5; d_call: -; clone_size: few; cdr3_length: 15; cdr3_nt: TGTGCCAGCAGTTACTCGGCTAGCGATCCCTACGAGCAGTACTTC; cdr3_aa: CASSYSASDPYEQYF
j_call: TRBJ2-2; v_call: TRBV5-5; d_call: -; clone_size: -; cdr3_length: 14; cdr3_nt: TGTGCCAGCAGCTTGGTGGGGGGCACCGGGGAGCTGTTTTTT; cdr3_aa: CASSLVGGTGELFF
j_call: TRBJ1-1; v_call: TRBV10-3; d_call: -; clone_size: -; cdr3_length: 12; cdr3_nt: TGTGCCGCAAACCCGGGGAACACTGAAGCTTTCTTT; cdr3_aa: CAANPGNTEAFF
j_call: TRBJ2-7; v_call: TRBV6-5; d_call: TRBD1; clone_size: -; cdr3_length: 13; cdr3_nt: TGTGCCAGCAGTTCCTGGACAGGGAACGAGCAGTACTTC; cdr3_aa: CASSSWTGNEQYF
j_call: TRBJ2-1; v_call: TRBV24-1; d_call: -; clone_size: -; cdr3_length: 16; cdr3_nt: TGTGCCACCAGTGATTCCTTACCGAGCTCCTACAATGAGCAGTTCTTC; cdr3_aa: CATSDSLPSSYNEQFF
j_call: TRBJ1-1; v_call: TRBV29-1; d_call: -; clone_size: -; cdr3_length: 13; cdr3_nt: TGCAGCGCCGGGCCCCTCAAGGGGACTGAAGCTTTCTTT; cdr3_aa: CSAGPLKGTEAFF